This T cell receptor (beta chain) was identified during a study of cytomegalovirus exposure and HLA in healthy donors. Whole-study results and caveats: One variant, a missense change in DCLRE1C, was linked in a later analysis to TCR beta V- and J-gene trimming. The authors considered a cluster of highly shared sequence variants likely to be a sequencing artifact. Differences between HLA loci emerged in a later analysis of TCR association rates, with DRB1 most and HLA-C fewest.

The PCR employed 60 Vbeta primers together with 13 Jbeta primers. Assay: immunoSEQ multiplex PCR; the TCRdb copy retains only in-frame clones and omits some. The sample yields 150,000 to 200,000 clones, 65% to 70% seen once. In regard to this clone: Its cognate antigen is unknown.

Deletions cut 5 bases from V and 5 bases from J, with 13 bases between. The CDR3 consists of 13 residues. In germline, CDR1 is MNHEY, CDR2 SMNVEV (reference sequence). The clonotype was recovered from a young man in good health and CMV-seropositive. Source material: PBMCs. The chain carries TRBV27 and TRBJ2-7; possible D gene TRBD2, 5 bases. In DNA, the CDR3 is TGTGCCAGCAGTCCAAGAGGGTCTGACGAGCAGTACTTC. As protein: CASSPRGSDEQYF.